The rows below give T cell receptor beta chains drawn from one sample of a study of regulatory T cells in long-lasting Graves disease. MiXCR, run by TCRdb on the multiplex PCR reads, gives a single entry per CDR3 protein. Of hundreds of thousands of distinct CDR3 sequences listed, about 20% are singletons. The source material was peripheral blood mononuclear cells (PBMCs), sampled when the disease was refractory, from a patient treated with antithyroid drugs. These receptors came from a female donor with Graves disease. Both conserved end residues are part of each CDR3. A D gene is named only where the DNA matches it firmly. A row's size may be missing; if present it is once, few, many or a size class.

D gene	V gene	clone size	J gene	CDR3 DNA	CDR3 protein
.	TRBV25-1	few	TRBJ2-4	TGTGCCAGCAGCCCCGGCGGGCCGATTCAGTACTTC	CASSPGGPIQYF
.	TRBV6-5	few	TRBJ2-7	TGTGCCAGCAGTTACTTGGACTTGGGCGAGCAGTACTTC	CASSYLDLGEQYF
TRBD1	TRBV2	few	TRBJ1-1	TGTGCCAGTCTGACAGGGATGGACACTGAAGCCTTCTTT	CASLTGMDTEAFF
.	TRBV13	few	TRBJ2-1	TGTGCCAGCAGCTTCCACAATGAGCAGTTCTTC	CASSFHNEQFF
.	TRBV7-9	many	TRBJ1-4	TGTGCCAGCAGCTACCTACAGGGCTTTGGTGAAAAACTGTTTTTT	CASSYLQGFGEKLFF
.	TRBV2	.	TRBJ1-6	TGTGCCAGCAGTTCCTCTAGGCAAGGGACCTATAATTCACCCCTCCACTTT	CASSSSRQGTYNSPLHF
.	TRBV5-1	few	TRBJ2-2	TGCGCCAGCAGCTTTCAGAATCCCGGGGAGCTGTTTTTT	CASSFQNPGELFF
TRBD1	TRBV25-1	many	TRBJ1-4	TGTGCCAGCAGTACCGGGTCCGGGACAGGGACGGAAAAACTGTTTTTT	CASSTGSGTGTEKLFF
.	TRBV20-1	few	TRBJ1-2	TGCAGTGCTAGAGAGTGGGGGGGCAATGGCTACACCTTC	CSAREWGGNGYTF
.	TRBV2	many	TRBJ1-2	TGTGCCAGCAGTGAAGAAGGGTGGGGTGGCTACACCTTC	CASSEEGWGGYTF
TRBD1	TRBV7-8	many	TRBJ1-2	TGTGCCAGCAGCTTAATGTTTCTACAGGGGGCTTATGGCTACACCTTC	CASSLMFLQGAYGYTF
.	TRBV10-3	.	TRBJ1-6	TGTGCCATCAGTGCAAATTATAATTCACCCCTCCACTTT	CAISANYNSPLHF
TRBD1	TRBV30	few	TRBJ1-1	TGTGCCTGGAGTGCTGGAACACAGGGGCCTCAGAACACTGAAGCTTTCTTT	CAWSAGTQGPQNTEAFF
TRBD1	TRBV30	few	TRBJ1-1	TGTGCCTGGAGTGTGGGTGACAGGGGGCTTGATAGCACTGAAGCTTTCTTT	CAWSVGDRGLDSTEAFF
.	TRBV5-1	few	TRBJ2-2	TGCGCCAGCAGCTTGCCGACGGAGGAGAACACCGGGGAGCTGTTTTTT	CASSLPTEENTGELFF
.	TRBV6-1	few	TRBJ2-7	TGTGCCAGCAGTGTGAACAGGGCCTACGAGCAGTACTTC	CASSVNRAYEQYF
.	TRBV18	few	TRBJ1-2	TGTGCCAGCTCACCCCGTGACAGGAACGGCTACACCTTC	CASSPRDRNGYTF
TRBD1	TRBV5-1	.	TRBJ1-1	TGCGCCAGCAGCATAGCTCCGGGACAGGGCCACACTGAAGCTTTCTTT	CASSIAPGQGHTEAFF
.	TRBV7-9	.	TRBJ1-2	TGTGCCAGCAGCTTAGCCGGCCGAGACTATGGCTACACCTTC	CASSLAGRDYGYTF
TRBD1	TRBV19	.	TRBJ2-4	TGTGCCAGTAGTACCCTACCGGGACAGGGGTGGGACATTCAGTACTTC	CASSTLPGQGWDIQYF
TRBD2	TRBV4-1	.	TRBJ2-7	TGCGCCAGCAGCCAAGACCACCTGGGGGCTAGCGGGTACTACGAGCAGTACTTC	CASSQDHLGASGYYEQYF
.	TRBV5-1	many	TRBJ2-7	TGCGCCAGCAGCTTGGCTGGGGCTGGGCCCTACGAGCAGTACTTC	CASSLAGAGPYEQYF
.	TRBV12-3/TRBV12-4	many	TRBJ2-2	TGTGCCAGCAGTTTAGGTGGCGGGGTGTACACCGGGGAGCTGTTTTTT	CASSLGGGVYTGELFF
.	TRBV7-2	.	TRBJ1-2	TGTGCCAGCAGCTTAGAAGGACCGCTCTATGGCTACACCTTC	CASSLEGPLYGYTF
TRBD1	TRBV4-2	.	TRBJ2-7	TGTGCCAGCAGCCAAGATCTCGGGGACAGGACCTACGAGCAGTACTTC	CASSQDLGDRTYEQYF
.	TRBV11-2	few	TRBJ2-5	TGTGCCAGCAGCTTTTATTCCACGTTTCCCCAAGAGACCCAGTACTTC	CASSFYSTFPQETQYF
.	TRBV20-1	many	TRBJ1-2	TGCAGTGCAGCAGGGTACCATGGCTACACCTTC	CSAAGYHGYTF
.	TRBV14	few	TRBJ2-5	TGTGCCAGCAGCCAATTGGTGGGAGAGACCCAGTACTTC	CASSQLVGETQYF
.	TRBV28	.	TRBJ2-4	TGTGCCAGCAGTATCAGCAAAAACATTCAGTACTTC	CASSISKNIQYF
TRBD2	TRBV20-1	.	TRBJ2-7	TGCAGTGCTAGAGGGACTAGCGGGAGCCAATACGAGCAGTACTTC	CSARGTSGSQYEQYF
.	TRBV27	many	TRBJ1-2	TGTGCCAGCAGTTTTGATTACAGGACACTTGGCTACACCTTC	CASSFDYRTLGYTF
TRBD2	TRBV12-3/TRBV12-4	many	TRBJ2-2	TGTGCCAGCAGTTTTCCAGCGGGATTCACCGGGGAGCTGTTTTTT	CASSFPAGFTGELFF
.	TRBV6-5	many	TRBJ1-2	TGTGCCAGCAGTTACCTCCGAGGGGTCGATGGCTACACCTTC	CASSYLRGVDGYTF
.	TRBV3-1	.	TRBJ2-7	TGTGCCAGCAGCCAGCGGACAGCCGCCTACGAGCAGTACTTC	CASSQRTAAYEQYF
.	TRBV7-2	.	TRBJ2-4	TGTGCCAGCAGCTTAGGGCTAGCCTTGGCCAAAAACATTCAGTACTTC	CASSLGLALAKNIQYF
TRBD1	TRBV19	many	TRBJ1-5	TGTGCCAGTAGTACCGGACAGGGTCATCAGCCCCAGCATTTT	CASSTGQGHQPQHF
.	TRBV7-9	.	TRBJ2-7	TGTGCCAGCAGCTTTATTAGCGGACCCTACGAGCAGTACTTC	CASSFISGPYEQYF
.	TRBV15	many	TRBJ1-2	TGTGCCACCCTCAAGTTAGAGGTGGGGCGCCCCTATGGCTACACCTTC	CATLKLEVGRPYGYTF
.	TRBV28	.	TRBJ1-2	TGTGCCAGCAGGGGTCGGGACACCGGCTTTGGCTACACCTTC	CASRGRDTGFGYTF
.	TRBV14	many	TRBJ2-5	TGTGCCAGCAGCCCGAGACAGTTCCAAGAGACCCAGTACTTC	CASSPRQFQETQYF
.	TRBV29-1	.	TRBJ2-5	TGCAGCGTTGACACAACGGGGAGAATGCAAGAGACCCAGTACTTC	CSVDTTGRMQETQYF
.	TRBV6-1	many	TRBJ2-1	TGTGCCAGCAGTGAATGGACCGTGAGCTCCTACAATGAGCAGTTCTTC	CASSEWTVSSYNEQFF
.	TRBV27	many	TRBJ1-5	TGTGCCAGCAGTGTCTCTAGGCCTGGGCCCCAGCATTTT	CASSVSRPGPQHF
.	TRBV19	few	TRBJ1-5	TGTGCCAGTAGTATAGAGGGACGGGGCAATCAGCCCCAGCATTTT	CASSIEGRGNQPQHF